The 15 T cell receptor beta chains listed next were all sequenced from one sample in a study of blood T cell repertoires in COVID-19. The data were produced by immunoSEQ multiplex PCR, yet TCRdb's version contains in-frame clones alone and is incomplete. The table has some 510,000 clones, roughly 88% seen once. Sequenced sample: PBMCs or T cells enriched from blood (not recorded which). The receptors come from a woman aged 40 to 50 who had recovered from COVID-19.

This chain joins TRBV7-9 and TRBJ1-5, with 8 nucleotides matching TRBD1. The CDR3 contains 15 residues. The trim removed 4 bases at V and 3 bases at J, leaving 5 bases unmatched. Germline values: CDR1 SEHNR, CDR2 FQNEAQ (reference sequence). This CDR3 is CASSWGTGINQPQHF. The CDR3, as DNA: TGTGCCAGCAGCTGGGGGACAGGAATCAATCAGCCCCAGCATTTT.

This sequence joins TRBV13 and TRBJ1-2, with TRBD1 matching over 7 bases. The CDR3 extends over 15 amino acids. CDR1 and CDR2 from the germline V gene are PRHDT and FYEKMQ (reference sequence). The trim removed 7 bases at V and 4 bases at J, leaving 12 bases unmatched. The CDR3 loop is CASTLWTGEAYGYTF. CDR3 nucleotides: TGTGCCAGCACCCTGTGGACAGGAGAAGCCTATGGCTACACCTTC.

In the case of this clone: Other nucleotide sequences in the sample specify the same CDR3. J is TRBJ2-7 and V is TRBV5-6, with TRBD2 matching over 7 bases. CDR3 length: 14 amino acids. V lost 4 bases to trimming and J lost 3 bases; unmatched junction nucleotides: 7. Germline CDR1 SGHDT, CDR2 YYEEEE. CDR3 DNA sequence: TGTGCCAGCAGCCCCGGGTTAGCGGGCTACGAGCAGTACTTC. Translation: CASSPGLAGYEQYF.

This clone was counted a few times. This rearrangement joins TRBV7-2 to TRBJ2-7; 8 bases align to TRBD1. This CDR3 contains 18 residues. J lost 1 base, V lost 2 bases, and 13 bases had no gene match. The germline V gene has CDR1 SGHTA and CDR2 FQGNSA. CDR3 coding DNA: TGTGCCAGCAGCTTAACCCGGACAGGGCCGGGGTATTCCTACGAGCAGTACTTC. Translated, it gives CASSLTRTGPGYSYEQYF.

V gene TRBV5-1 combines with J gene TRBJ1-1; D might be TRBD1 (6 bases). The V gene's germline CDR1 is SGHRS and CDR2 YFSETQ. Trimming left V 5 bases short and J 5 bases short, with 16 bases between. The CDR3 has 14 amino acids. CDR3 residues: CASSSTGGDTEAFF. The CDR3 DNA is TGCGCCAGCAGTTCCACGGGGGGCGATACTGAAGCTTTCTTT.

The J gene is TRBJ2-3, the V gene TRBV9; TRBD2 matches 7 bases. From germline, CDR1 is SGDLS and CDR2 YYNGEE. Trimming cost V 2 bases and J 7 bases; bases outside gene matches: 10. The length of the CDR3 is 15 residues. The CDR3 bases are TGTGCCAGCAGCGTCGAGGTCGGGAGGACGAATACGCAGTATTTT. Amino acids: CASSVEVGRTNTQYF.

The rearrangement links TRBV2 to TRBJ2-2; 16 positions agree with TRBD2. This CDR3 contains 19 residues. With V trimmed by 6 bases and J by 5 bases, 12 bases remained unmatched. Germline V gene data show CDR1 as SNHLY and CDR2 as FYNNEI. CDR3 sequence: CASRVGTSGRAILTGELFF. Here the CDR3 DNA reads TGTGCCAGCAGGGTTGGGACTAGCGGGAGGGCCATACTTACCGGGGAGCTGTTTTTT.

V and J are TRBV5-8 and TRBJ1-6; D uncertain. The CDR3 is 18 amino acids. The germline V and J ends were trimmed by 4 bases and 0 bases, with 17 bases remaining between them. Germline V CDR1 and CDR2: SGHTS, YDEGEE. CDR3 sequence reads: CASSDVRSARSYNSPLHF. CDR3 DNA sequence: TGTGCCAGCAGCGATGTGAGGTCAGCCCGCTCCTATAATTCACCCCTCCACTTT. Looking up the rest from reference TRBV5-8 and TRBJ1-6 gives the full variable domain: EAGVTQSPTHLIKTRGQQATLRCSPISGHTSVYWYQQALGLGLQFLLWYDEGEERNRGNFPPRFSGRQFPNYSSELNVNALELEDSALYLCASSDVRSARSYNSPLHFGNGTRLTVT.

The chain is built from TRBV19 and TRBJ2-7; TRBD1 matches 7 bases. The CDR3 sequence is 14 residues long. CDR1 is LNHDA and CDR2 is SQIVND in the germline V gene (reference sequence). The V gene end was trimmed by 3 bases and the J gene end by 3 bases; junction bases not matched to a gene: 5. The CDR3 nucleotides read TGTGCCAGTAGTATTATAGGGGGCGGCTACGAGCAGTACTTC. Protein: CASSIIGGGYEQYF.

The V gene is TRBV4-3, the J gene TRBJ2-1; D gene ambiguous. CDR1 is LGHNA, CDR2 YSLEER, per germline. The CDR3 sequence is 16 residues long. V lost 2 bases and J 7 bases, leaving 18 bases between the germline ends. CDR3 in DNA: TGCGCCAGCAGCCAAACAGCCCCCTTGACCGAGAATGAGCAGTTCTTC. It translates to CASSQTAPLTENEQFF.

The genes are TRBV5-1 and TRBJ2-3; D unresolved. This CDR3 contains 14 residues. The V gene lost 2 bases and the J gene lost 4 bases, with 11 bases spanning the gap. Germline CDR1 and CDR2: SGHRS and YFSETQ. CDR3 sequence reads: CASSFTNEADTQYF. The CDR3 region has the DNA TGCGCCAGCAGCTTCACTAACGAGGCAGATACGCAGTATTTT.

This chain links TRBV6-5 with TRBJ2-2, with a weak D call TRBD1 (6 bases). Germline V gene lookup returns CDR1 MNHEY and CDR2 SVGAGI. Trimming took 6 bases from V and 3 from J, leaving 11 bases between them. The CDR3 is 14 residues long. Here the CDR3 reads CASSRTAYTGELFF. The CDR3 coding sequence is TGTGCCAGCAGCAGGACAGCTTACACCGGGGAGCTGTTTTTT.

The chain employs TRBV6-1 and TRBJ2-1; 8 bases match TRBD2. Trimming removed 3 bases from V and 9 bases from J; junction bases left unmatched: 10. This CDR3 has 15 residues. Germline V lookup: CDR1 MNHNS, CDR2 SASEGT. The CDR3 region has the DNA TGTGCCAGCAGTGAGGAGGCGGGAGGAGGTGCTGAGCAGTTCTTC. Translation gives CASSEEAGGGAEQFF.

V gene TRBV7-9 combines with J gene TRBJ2-7, with 7 bases that match TRBD2. Trimming at V came to 5 bases and at J to 0 bases, leaving 10 bases not matched to a gene. The germline V gene encodes CDR1 SEHNR and CDR2 FQNEAQ (reference sequence). This CDR3 region has 16 residues. The DNA for the CDR3 is TGTGCCAGCAGCGCAGTACTAGCGCTCAGCTCCTACGAGCAGTACTTC. The encoded protein is CASSAVLALSSYEQYF. The complete variable domain, with remaining parts taken from reference TRBV7-9 and TRBJ2-7, reads DTGVSQNPRHKITKRGQNVTFRCDPISEHNRLYWYRQTLGQGPEFLTYFQNEAQLEKSRLLSDRFSAERPKGSFSTLEIQRTEQGDSAMYLCASSAVLALSSYEQYFGPGTRLTVT.

The gene calls are TRBV5-5 and TRBJ2-3; 8 bases are a match to TRBD1. V shed 1 base, J shed 5 bases, and the junction held 15 bases outside the gene matches. The CDR3 loop spans 18 amino acids. Germline V CDR1 and CDR2: SGHKS, YYEKEE (reference sequence). The CDR3 is CASSLTPTRGQAIDTQYF. The DNA for the CDR3 is TGTGCCAGCAGCTTGACCCCCACGAGGGGACAGGCTATAGATACGCAGTATTTT.